The clone carrying this T cell receptor (beta chain) was detected once. The CDR3 consists of 18 residues. The V gene's germline CDR1 is SGHTA and CDR2 FQGTGA. V was pared by 1 base and J by 0 bases, with 16 bases between. This specimen belongs to a study of blood T cell repertoires in COVID-19. The study assigned cohorts using participant-reported clinical history. As handled by the study authors: It was from reference gene primer amplification that nucleated cell counts were estimated. This table comes from immunoSEQ multiplex PCR, and its TCRdb copy is limited to in-frame clones, with some not included. V and J calls and clone size follow that table, whereas D and trimming were derived from the DNA. The sample lists roughly 360,000 clones, around four fifths occurring once.

V is TRBV7-3 and J is TRBJ2-1, with a possible D match to TRBD2 (6 bases). The sequence was obtained from a woman aged 45 to 65 who had recovered from COVID-19. The sample comprised PBMCs or T cells enriched from blood (not recorded which). The CDR3: CASSLRGTFATSYNEQFF. The CDR3 bases are TGTGCCAGCAGCTTAAGGGGGACTTTTGCAACCTCCTACAATGAGCAGTTCTTC. Filled out from reference TRBV7-3 and TRBJ2-1, the complete variable domain reads GAGVSQTPSNKVTEKGKYVELRCDPISGHTALYWYRQSLGQGPEFLIYFQGTGAADDSGLPNDRFFAVRPEGSVSTLKIQRTERGDSAVYLCASSLRGTFATSYNEQFFGPGTRLTVL.